The entry below gives a single TCR beta chain sequence along with its context. Its antigen is still unknown. Using immunoSEQ multiplex PCR, the repertoire was profiled, and TCRdb retains in-frame clones only, with some absent. The sample holds some 13,000 clones; about 94% are singletons and the top ten take about 20%. The germline V gene has CDR1 SGHVS and CDR2 FQNEAQ. This CDR3 has 15 amino acids. V was clipped by 5 bases and J by 6 bases; unmatched bases: 12. The sample comes from a study of OX40 agonist ivuxolimab in advanced cancers. Whole-study results and caveats: Partial responders at 0.1-3.0 mg/kg had among the lowest clonal expansion. CD8+ T cells (on average) carried more expanded clones than CD4+ T cells.

This receptor was obtained from an adult with an advanced solid tumor such as melanoma, head and neck, liver or kidney cancer. Sequencing used CD4+ or CD8+ T cells sorted from blood, obtained in a trial of the OX40 agonist ivuxolimab. The V gene is TRBV7-8, the J gene TRBJ2-7; 8 bases are a match to TRBD1. The CDR3 loop is CASSERTGFVGEQYF. The CDR3 bases are TGTGCCAGCAGCGAAAGGACAGGGTTCGTAGGCGAGCAGTACTTC.